A selection of T cell receptor beta chains follows, all from one sample in a study of cytomegalovirus exposure and HLA in healthy donors. Data came from immunoSEQ multiplex PCR; TCRdb stores just in-frame clones and leaves some out. The sample holds about 110,000 clones, around 88% seen once. The sequencing input was PBMCs. Every receptor here comes from a man between 40 and 49 years old in good health and CMV-seronegative. Both conserved end residues are trimmed from each CDR3. Each record gives: clone size, V gene, J gene, CDR3 protein. Only part of the rows carry a size: once, few, many, or a class if the clone is expanded.

clone size: once; V gene: TRBV6-5; J gene: TRBJ1-5; CDR3 protein: ASSYSEGYQPQH
clone size: -; V gene: TRBV19; J gene: TRBJ2-7; CDR3 protein: ASSMGWGADEQY
clone size: few; V gene: TRBV28; J gene: TRBJ2-5; CDR3 protein: ASSLLAGGQETQY
clone size: -; V gene: TRBV10-3; J gene: TRBJ1-6; CDR3 protein: AISENPEWGLNSPLH
clone size: -; V gene: TRBV6-5; J gene: TRBJ1-1; CDR3 protein: ASSRGQPHTEAF
clone size: -; V gene: TRBV6-5; J gene: TRBJ1-3; CDR3 protein: ASSYGAEWSGNTIY
clone size: -; V gene: TRBV5-1; J gene: TRBJ1-6; CDR3 protein: ASSLGVYNSPLH
clone size: -; V gene: TRBV11-2; J gene: TRBJ2-7; CDR3 protein: ASSPGTSGYEQY
clone size: -; V gene: TRBV5-1; J gene: TRBJ1-2; CDR3 protein: ASSLELGTGTGYGYT
clone size: -; V gene: TRBV5-6; J gene: TRBJ2-5; CDR3 protein: ASSFRQVGETQY
clone size: -; V gene: TRBV6-1; J gene: TRBJ1-2; CDR3 protein: AVGSGLNYGYT
clone size: -; V gene: TRBV6-5; J gene: TRBJ1-5; CDR3 protein: ASRRDNGINQPQH
clone size: -; V gene: TRBV5-4; J gene: TRBJ2-7; CDR3 protein: ASSRTMIQGASYEQY
clone size: -; V gene: TRBV28; J gene: TRBJ2-1; CDR3 protein: ASSLKGGYNEQF
clone size: once; V gene: TRBV6-5; J gene: TRBJ1-1; CDR3 protein: ASSSVDKTEAF
clone size: once; V gene: TRBV5-8; J gene: TRBJ2-7; CDR3 protein: ASSLVAQAGEQY
clone size: few; V gene: TRBV25-1; J gene: TRBJ1-3; CDR3 protein: ASSDTGLPGNTIY
clone size: -; V gene: TRBV6-1; J gene: TRBJ1-5; CDR3 protein: ASSPGTGLNQPQH
clone size: -; V gene: TRBV4-1; J gene: TRBJ2-3; CDR3 protein: ASSGTSGAPDTQY
clone size: once; V gene: TRBV19; J gene: TRBJ1-1; CDR3 protein: ACRAPGGLSTEAF
clone size: -; V gene: TRBV5-4; J gene: TRBJ2-1; CDR3 protein: ASREDRASYNEQF
clone size: -; V gene: TRBV2; J gene: TRBJ1-1; CDR3 protein: ASSRQGAGTEAF
clone size: -; V gene: TRBV5-1; J gene: TRBJ1-1; CDR3 protein: ASSLGQGMNTEAF
clone size: -; V gene: TRBV6-1; J gene: TRBJ1-5; CDR3 protein: ASSEQGNQPQH
clone size: once; V gene: TRBV6-5; J gene: TRBJ2-2; CDR3 protein: ASSANRNTGELF
clone size: -; V gene: TRBV7-9; J gene: TRBJ2-6; CDR3 protein: ASSRGTGGSGANVLT
clone size: -; V gene: TRBV2; J gene: TRBJ2-5; CDR3 protein: ASSEVKGQETQY
clone size: -; V gene: TRBV7-2; J gene: TRBJ1-5; CDR3 protein: ASSLDYNQPQH
clone size: -; V gene: TRBV5-4; J gene: TRBJ2-1; CDR3 protein: ASSLASGAGEQF
clone size: -; V gene: TRBV4-3; J gene: TRBJ1-4; CDR3 protein: ASSQDSLGSNEKLF
clone size: -; V gene: TRBV7-3; J gene: TRBJ1-2; CDR3 protein: ASSPGQGADYGYT